The following is a T cell receptor (beta chain) sequence with its context. This sample was included in a study of blood T cell repertoires in COVID-19. Looking at the study overall: Whether acute or convalescent, the COVID-19 samples came from the United States, Italy and Spain. In each case, the material was cDNA or gDNA derived from T cells, B-cell-depleted T cells, or PBMCs.

Germline CDR1 is LNHNV and CDR2 is YYDKDF (reference sequence). CDR3 size: 13 residues. With 0 bases removed from V and 7 bases from J, the gap between germline ends came to 7 bases. Authors' methods: Estimates of nucleated cell counts were drawn from the amplification of reference gene primers. Libraries were prepared by immunoSEQ multiplex PCR; TCRdb keeps only in-frame clonotypes and omits some of them. V and J calls and clone size are those listed in that table; D and trimming were worked out from the DNA. The table records 100,000 to 130,000 clones, about nine tenths of them present only once. V and J are TRBV15 and TRBJ1-5; D uncertain. What was sequenced was peripheral blood. This sequence originates from a human donor in a cohort sampled during active COVID-19. The CDR3 here is CATSRDPGQPQHF. CDR3 coding DNA: TGTGCCACCAGCAGAGATCCAGGACAGCCCCAGCATTTT.